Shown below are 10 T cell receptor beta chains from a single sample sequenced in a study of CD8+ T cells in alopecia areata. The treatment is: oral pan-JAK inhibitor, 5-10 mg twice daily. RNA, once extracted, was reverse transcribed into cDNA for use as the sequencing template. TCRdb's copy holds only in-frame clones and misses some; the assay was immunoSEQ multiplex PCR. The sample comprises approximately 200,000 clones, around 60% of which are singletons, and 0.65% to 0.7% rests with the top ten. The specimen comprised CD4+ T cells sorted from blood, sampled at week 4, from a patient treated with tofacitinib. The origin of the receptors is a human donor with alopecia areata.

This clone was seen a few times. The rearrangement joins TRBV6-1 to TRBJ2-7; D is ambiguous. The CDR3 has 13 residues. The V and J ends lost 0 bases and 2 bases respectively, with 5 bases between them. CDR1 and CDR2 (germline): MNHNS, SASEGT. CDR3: CASSEAHPYEQYF. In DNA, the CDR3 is TGTGCCAGCAGTGAAGCGCACCCCTACGAGCAGTACTTC.

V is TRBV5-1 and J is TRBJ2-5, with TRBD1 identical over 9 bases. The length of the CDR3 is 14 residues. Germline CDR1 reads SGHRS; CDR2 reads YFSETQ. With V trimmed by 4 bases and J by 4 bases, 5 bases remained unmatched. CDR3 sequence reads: CASSTGTGPETQYF. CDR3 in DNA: TGCGCCAGCAGCACCGGGACAGGGCCAGAGACCCAGTACTTC.

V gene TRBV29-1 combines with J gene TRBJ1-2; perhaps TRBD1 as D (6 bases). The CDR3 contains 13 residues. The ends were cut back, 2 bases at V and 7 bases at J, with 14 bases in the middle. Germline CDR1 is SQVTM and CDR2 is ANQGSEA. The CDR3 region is CSVESRGSGGYTF. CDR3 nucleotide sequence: TGCAGCGTTGAATCCAGGGGCAGCGGTGGCTACACCTTC.

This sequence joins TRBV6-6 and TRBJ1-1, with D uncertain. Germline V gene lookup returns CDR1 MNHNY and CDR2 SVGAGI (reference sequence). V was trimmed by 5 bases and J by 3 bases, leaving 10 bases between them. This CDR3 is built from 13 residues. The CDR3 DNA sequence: TGTGCCAGCAGTGTGGAAAGGTACACTGAAGCTTTCTTT. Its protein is CASSVERYTEAFF.

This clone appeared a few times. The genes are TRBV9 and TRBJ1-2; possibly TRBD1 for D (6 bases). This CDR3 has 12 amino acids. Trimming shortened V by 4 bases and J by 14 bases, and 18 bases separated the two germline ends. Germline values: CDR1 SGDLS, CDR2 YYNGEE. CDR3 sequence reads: CASSPKQGRHTF. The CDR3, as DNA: TGTGCCAGCAGCCCAAAACAGGGAAGACATACCTTC.

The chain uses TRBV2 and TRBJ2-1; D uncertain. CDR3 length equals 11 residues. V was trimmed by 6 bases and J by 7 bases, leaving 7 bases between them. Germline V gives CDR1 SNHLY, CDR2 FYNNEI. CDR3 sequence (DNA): TGTGCCAGCAGCGTCCAAAATGAGCAGTTCTTC. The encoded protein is CASSVQNEQFF.

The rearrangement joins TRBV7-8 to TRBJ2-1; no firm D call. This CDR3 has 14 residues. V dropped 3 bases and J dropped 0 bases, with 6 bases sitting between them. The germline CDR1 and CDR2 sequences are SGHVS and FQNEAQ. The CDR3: CASSLTTSYNEQFF. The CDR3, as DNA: TGTGCCAGCAGCTTGACCACCTCCTACAATGAGCAGTTCTTC.

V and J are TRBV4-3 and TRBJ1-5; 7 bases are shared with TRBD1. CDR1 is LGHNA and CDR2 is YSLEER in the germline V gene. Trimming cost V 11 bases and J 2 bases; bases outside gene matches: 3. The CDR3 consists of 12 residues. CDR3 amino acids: CAADRGNQPQHF. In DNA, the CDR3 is TGCGCCGCCGACAGGGGCAATCAGCCCCAGCATTTT.

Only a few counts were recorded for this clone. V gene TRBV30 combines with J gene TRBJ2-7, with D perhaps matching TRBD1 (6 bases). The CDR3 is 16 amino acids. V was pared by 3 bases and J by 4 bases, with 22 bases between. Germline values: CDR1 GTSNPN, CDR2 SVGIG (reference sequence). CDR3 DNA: TGTGCCTGGAGGTTATCGGGTCAGGGGCGGTTGTACGAGCAGTACTTC. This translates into CAWRLSGQGRLYEQYF.

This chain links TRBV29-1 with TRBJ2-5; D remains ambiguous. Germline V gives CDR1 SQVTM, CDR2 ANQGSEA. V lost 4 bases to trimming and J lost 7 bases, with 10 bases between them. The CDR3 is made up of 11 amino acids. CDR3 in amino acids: CSVGVAGTQYF. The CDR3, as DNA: TGCAGCGTTGGCGTAGCTGGGACCCAGTACTTC.